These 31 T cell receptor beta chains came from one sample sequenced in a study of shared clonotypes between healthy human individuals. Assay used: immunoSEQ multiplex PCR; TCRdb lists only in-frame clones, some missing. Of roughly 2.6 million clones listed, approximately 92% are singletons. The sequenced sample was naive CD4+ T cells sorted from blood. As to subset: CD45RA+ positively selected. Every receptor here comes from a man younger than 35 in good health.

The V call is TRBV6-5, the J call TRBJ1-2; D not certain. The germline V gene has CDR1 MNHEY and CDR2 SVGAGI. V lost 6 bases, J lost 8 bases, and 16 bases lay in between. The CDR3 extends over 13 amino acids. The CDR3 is CASSPKGLGGYTF. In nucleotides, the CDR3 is TGTGCCAGCAGCCCTAAGGGTCTAGGAGGCTACACCTTC.

CDR3 sequence reads: CASIPRAGLRDTQYF. CDR3 in DNA: TGTGCCAGCATCCCTCGGGCAGGGTTGAGAGATACGCAGTATTTT. The J gene is TRBJ2-3, the V gene TRBV6-6, with D possibly matching TRBD1 (5 bases). The CDR3 contains 15 residues. Germline-derived CDR1 and CDR2 are MNHNY and SVGAGI (reference sequence). V was pared by 7 bases and J by 5 bases, with 19 bases between.

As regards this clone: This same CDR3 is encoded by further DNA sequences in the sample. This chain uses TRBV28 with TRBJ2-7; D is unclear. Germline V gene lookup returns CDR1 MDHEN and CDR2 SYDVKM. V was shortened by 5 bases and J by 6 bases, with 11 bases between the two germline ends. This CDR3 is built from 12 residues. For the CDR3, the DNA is TGTGCCAGCAGTCTCTTTAAGGGCGAGCAGTACTTC. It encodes CASSLFKGEQYF.

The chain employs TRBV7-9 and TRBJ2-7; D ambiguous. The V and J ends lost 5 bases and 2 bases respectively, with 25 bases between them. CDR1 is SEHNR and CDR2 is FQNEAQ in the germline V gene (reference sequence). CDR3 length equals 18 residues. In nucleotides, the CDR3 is TGTGCCAGCAGCCCACCAACCCGGTGGGCAGTCCAGCCCTACGAGCAGTACTTC. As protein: CASSPPTRWAVQPYEQYF.

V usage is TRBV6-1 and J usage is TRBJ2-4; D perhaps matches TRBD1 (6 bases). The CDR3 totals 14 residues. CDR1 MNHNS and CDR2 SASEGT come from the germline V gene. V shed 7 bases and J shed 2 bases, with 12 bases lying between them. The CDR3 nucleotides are TGTGCCAGCATTGGCAGGGGAACCAAAAACATTCAGTACTTC. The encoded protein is CASIGRGTKNIQYF.

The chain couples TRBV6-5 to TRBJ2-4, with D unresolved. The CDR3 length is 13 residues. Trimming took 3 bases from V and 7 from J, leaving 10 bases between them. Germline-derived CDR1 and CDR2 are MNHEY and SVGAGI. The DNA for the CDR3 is TGTGCCAGCAGTTATCGGCCTGGGAACATTCAGTACTTC. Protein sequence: CASSYRPGNIQYF.

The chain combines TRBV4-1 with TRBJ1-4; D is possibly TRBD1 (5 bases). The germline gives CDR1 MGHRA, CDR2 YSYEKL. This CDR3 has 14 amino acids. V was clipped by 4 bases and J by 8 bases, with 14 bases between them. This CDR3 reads CASSRRGEEEKLFF. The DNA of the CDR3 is TGCGCCAGCAGCCGTAGGGGCGAGGAGGAAAAACTGTTTTTT.

The CDR3 spells CASSSDRGIVYEQYF. CDR3 bases: TGTGCCAGCAGTTCAGACAGGGGGATTGTCTACGAGCAGTACTTC. The chain uses TRBV27 and TRBJ2-7; 9 nucleotides match TRBD1. Germline V gene lookup returns CDR1 MNHEY and CDR2 SMNVEV (reference sequence). The ends lost 4 bases at V and 3 bases at J; junction bases unmatched: 7. There are 15 residues in the CDR3.

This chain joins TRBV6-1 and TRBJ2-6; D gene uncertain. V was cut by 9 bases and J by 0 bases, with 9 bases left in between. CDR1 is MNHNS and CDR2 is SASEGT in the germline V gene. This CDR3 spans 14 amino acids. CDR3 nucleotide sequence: TGTGCCAGTGAGTTGTTCTCTGGGGCCAACGTCCTGACTTTC. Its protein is CASELFSGANVLTF.

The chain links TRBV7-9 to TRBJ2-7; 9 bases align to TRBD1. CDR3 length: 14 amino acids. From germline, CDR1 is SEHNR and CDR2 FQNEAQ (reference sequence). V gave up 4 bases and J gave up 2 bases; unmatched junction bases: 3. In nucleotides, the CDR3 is TGTGCCAGCAGCTCGGACAGGGGTACCTACGAGCAGTACTTC. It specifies CASSSDRGTYEQYF.

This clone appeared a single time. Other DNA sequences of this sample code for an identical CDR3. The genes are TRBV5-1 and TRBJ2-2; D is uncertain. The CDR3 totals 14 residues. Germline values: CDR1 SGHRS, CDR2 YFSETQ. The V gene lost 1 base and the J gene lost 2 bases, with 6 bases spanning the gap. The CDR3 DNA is TGCGCCAGCAGCTTGAACGGCAACACCGGGGAGCTGTTTTTT. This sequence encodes CASSLNGNTGELFF. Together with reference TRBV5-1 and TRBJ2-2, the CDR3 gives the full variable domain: KAGVTQTPRYLIKTRGQQVTLSCSPISGHRSVSWYQQTPGQGLQFLFEYFSETQRNKGNFPGRFSGRQFSNSRSEMNVSTLELGDSALYLCASSLNGNTGELFFGEGSRLTVL.

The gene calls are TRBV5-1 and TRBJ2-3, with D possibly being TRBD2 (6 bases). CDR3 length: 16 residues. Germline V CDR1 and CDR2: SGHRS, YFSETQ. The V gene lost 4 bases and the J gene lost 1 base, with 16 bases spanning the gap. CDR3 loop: CASSVGGPSGTDTQYF. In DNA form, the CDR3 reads TGCGCCAGCAGCGTTGGTGGCCCTAGCGGCACAGATACGCAGTATTTT.

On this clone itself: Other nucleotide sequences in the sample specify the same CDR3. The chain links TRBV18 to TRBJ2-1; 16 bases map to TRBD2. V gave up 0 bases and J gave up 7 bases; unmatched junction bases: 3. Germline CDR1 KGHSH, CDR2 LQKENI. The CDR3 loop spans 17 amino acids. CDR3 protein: CASSPPGLAGGLNEQFF. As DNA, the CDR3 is TGTGCCAGCTCACCACCGGGACTAGCGGGGGGGCTGAATGAGCAGTTCTTC.

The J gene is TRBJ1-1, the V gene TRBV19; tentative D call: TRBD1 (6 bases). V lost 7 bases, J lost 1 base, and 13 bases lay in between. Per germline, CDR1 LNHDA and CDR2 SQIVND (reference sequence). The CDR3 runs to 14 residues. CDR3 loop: CASTEPGQNTEAFF. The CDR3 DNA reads TGTGCCAGTACTGAGCCGGGACAGAACACTGAAGCTTTCTTT.

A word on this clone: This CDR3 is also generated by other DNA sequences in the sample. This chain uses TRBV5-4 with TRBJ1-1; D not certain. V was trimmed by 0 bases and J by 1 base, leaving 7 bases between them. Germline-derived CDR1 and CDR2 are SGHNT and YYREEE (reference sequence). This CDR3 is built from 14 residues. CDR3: CASSLGGRNTEAFF. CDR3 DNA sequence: TGTGCCAGCAGCTTGGGGGGTAGGAACACTGAAGCTTTCTTT.

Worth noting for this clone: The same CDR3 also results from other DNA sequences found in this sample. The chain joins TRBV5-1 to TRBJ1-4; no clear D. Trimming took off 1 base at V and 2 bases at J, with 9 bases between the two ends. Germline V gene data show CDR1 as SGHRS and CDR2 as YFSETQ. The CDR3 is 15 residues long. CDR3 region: CASSLTQATNEKLFF. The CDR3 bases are TGCGCCAGCAGCTTGACCCAAGCTACTAATGAAAAACTGTTTTTT.

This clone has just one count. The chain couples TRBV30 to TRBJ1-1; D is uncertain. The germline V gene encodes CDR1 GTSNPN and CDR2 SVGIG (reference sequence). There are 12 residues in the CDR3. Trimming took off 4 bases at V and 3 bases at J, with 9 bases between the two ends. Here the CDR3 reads CAWKDKYTEAFF. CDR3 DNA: TGTGCCTGGAAAGACAAGTACACTGAAGCTTTCTTT.

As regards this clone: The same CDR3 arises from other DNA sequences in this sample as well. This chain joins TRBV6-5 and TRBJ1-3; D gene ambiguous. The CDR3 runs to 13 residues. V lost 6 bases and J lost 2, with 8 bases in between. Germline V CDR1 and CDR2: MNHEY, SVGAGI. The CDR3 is CASSPGTGNTIYF. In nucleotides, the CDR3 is TGTGCCAGCAGCCCGGGAACTGGAAACACCATATATTTT.

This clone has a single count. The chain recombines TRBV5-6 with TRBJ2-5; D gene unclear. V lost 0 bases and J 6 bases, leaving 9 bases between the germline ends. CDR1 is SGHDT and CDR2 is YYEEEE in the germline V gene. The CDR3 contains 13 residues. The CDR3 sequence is CASSLGGGQTQYF. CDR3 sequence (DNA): TGTGCCAGCAGCTTGGGGGGTGGGCAGACCCAGTACTTC.

CDR3 loop: CASSQEGAGGYGYTF. The CDR3 DNA follows: TGCGCCAGCAGCCAAGAGGGGGCAGGGGGATATGGCTACACCTTC. This chain uses TRBV4-3 with TRBJ1-2, with 7 bases that match TRBD1. Germline loops: CDR1 LGHNA, CDR2 YSLEER. Trimming removed 0 bases from V and 5 bases from J; junction bases left unmatched: 6. The CDR3 has 15 amino acids.

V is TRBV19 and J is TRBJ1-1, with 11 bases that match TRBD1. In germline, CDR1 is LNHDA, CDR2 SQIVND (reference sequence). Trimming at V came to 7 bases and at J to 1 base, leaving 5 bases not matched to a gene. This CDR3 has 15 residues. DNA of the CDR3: TGTGCCAGTAAGGACAGGGGGCCGGCGAACACTGAAGCTTTCTTT. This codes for CASKDRGPANTEAFF.

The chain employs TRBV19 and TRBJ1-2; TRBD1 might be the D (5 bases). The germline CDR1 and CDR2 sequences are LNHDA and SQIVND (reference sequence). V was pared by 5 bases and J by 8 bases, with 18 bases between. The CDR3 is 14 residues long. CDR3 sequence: CASSVSGTPGGYTF. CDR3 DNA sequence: TGTGCCAGTAGTGTCTCCGGGACCCCGGGCGGCTACACCTTC.

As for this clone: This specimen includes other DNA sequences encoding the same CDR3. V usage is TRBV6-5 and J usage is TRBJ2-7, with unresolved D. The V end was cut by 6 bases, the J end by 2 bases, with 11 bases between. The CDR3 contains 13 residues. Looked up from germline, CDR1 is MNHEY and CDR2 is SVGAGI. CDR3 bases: TGTGCCAGCAGCCCCCGCGGCCCCTACGAGCAGTACTTC. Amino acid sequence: CASSPRGPYEQYF.

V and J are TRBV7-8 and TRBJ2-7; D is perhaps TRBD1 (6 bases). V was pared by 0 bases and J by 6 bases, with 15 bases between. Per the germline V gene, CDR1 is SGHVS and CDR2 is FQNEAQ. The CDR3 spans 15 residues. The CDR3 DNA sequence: TGTGCCAGCAGCTTAGCACAGGGTGAGTCCACCGAGCAGTACTTC. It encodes CASSLAQGESTEQYF.

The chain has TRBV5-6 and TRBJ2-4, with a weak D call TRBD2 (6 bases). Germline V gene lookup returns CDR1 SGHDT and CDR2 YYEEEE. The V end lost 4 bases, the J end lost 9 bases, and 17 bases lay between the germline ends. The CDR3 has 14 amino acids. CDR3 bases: TGTGCCAGCAGCAGAGACCGGTCCGGGGGCATTCAGTACTTC. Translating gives CASSRDRSGGIQYF.

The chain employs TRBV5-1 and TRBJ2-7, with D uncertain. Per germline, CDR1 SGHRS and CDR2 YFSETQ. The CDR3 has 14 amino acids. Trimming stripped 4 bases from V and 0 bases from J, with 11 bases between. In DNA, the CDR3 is TGCGCCAGCAGCAAGGACCCCGACTCCTACGAGCAGTACTTC. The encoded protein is CASSKDPDSYEQYF.

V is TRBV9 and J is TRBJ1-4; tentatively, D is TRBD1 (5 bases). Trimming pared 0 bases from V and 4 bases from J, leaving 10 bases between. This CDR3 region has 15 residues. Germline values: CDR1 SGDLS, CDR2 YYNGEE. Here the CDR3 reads CASSVGGTINEKLFF. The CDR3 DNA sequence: TGTGCCAGCAGCGTAGGGGGGACCATTAATGAAAAACTGTTTTTT.

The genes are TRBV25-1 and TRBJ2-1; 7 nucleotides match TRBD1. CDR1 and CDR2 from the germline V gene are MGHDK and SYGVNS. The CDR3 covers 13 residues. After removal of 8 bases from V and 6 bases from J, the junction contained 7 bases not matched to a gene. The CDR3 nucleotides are TGTGCCAGCTCTTTGACAGGGATCAATGAGCAGTTCTTC. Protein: CASSLTGINEQFF.

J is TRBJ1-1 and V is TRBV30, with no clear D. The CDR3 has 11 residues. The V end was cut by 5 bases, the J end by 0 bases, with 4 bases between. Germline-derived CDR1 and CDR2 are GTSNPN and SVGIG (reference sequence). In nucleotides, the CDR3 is TGTGCCTGGCAGTTGAACACTGAAGCTTTCTTT. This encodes CAWQLNTEAFF.

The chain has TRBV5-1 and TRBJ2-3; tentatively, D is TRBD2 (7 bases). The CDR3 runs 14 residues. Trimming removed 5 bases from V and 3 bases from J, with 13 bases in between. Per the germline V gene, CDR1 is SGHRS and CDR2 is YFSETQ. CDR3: CASREGRGTDTQYF. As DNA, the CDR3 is TGCGCCAGCAGGGAAGGGAGGGGGACAGATACGCAGTATTTT.

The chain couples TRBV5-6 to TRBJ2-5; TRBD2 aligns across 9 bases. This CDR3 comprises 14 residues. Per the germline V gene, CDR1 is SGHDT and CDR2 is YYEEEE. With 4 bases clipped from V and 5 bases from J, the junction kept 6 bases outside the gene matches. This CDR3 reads CASSPGLAGETQYF. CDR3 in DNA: TGTGCCAGCAGCCCGGGACTAGCCGGCGAGACCCAGTACTTC.